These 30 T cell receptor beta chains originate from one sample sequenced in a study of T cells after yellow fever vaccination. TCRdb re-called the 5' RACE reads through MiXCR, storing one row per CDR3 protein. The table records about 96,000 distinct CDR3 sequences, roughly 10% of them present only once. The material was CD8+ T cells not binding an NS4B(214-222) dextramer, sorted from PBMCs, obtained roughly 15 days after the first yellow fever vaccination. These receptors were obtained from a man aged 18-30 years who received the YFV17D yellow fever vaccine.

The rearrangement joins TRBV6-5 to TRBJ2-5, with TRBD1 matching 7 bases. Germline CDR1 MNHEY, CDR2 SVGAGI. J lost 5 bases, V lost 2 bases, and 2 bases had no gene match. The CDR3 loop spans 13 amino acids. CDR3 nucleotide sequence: TGTGCCAGCAGTTACAGGGGGCCTGAGACCCAGTACTTC. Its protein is CASSYRGPETQYF.

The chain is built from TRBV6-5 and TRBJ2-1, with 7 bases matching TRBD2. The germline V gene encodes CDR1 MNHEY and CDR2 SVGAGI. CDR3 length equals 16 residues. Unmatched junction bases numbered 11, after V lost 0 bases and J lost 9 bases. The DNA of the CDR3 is TGTGCCAGCAGTTACTCGATGGGGACTACCCCTATTGAGCAGTTCTTC. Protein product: CASSYSMGTTPIEQFF.

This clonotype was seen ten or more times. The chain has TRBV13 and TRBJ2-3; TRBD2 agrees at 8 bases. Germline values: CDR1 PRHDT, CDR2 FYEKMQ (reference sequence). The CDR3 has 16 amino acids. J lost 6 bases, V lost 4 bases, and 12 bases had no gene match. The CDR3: CASSSGPAGAEDTQYF. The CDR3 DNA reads TGTGCCAGCAGCTCTGGGCCAGCGGGGGCCGAGGATACGCAGTATTTT.

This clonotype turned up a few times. CDR3 region: CATSDGGTGGTNYGYTF. CDR3 nucleotides: TGTGCCACCAGTGATGGCGGGACAGGGGGTACTAACTATGGCTACACCTTC. The rearrangement joins TRBV24-1 to TRBJ1-2; TRBD1 agrees at 11 bases. CDR1 KGHDR and CDR2 SFDVKD come from the germline V gene. This CDR3 has 17 residues. V was clipped by 3 bases and J by 0 bases; unmatched bases: 5.

The CDR3 nucleotides are TGCGCCAGCAGCCCCCCGGAACAGACTCCAGATACGCAGTATTTT. Its translation: CASSPPEQTPDTQYF. V and J are TRBV4-1 and TRBJ2-3; unclear D gene. V was pared by 4 bases and J by 4 bases, with 15 bases between. The germline CDR1 and CDR2 sequences are MGHRA and YSYEKL. The CDR3 has 15 residues.

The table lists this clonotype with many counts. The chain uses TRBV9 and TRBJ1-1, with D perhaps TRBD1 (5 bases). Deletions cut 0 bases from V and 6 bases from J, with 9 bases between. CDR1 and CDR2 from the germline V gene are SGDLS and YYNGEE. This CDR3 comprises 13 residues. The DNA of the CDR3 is TGTGCCAGCAGCGTAGGGGGGAGCGCTGAAGCTTTCTTT. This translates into CASSVGGSAEAFF.

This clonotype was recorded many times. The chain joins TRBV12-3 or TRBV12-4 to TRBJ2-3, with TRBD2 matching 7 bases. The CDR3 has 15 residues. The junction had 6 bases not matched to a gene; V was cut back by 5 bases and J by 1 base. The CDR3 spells CASSPWGGGTDTQYF. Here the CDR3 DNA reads TGTGCCAGCAGTCCCTGGGGAGGGGGCACAGATACGCAGTATTTT.

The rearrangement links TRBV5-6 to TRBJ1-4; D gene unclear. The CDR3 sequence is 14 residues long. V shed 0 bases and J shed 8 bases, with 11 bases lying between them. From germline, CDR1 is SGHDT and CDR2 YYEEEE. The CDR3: CASSLALGGEKLFF. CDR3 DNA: TGTGCCAGCAGCTTGGCCTTGGGTGGAGAAAAACTGTTTTTT.

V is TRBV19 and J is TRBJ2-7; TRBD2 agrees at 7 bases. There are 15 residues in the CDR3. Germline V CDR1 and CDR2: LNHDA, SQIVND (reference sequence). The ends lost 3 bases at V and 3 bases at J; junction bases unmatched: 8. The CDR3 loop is CASSIGGLSDYEQYF. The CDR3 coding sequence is TGTGCCAGTAGTATCGGGGGACTATCCGACTACGAGCAGTACTTC.

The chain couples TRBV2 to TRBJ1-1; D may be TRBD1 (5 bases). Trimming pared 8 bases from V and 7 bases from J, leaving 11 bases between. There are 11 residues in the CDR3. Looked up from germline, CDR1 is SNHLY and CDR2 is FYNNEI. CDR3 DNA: TGTGCCAGCGCGAGGGGTGGTGAAGCTTTCTTT. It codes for CASARGGEAFF.

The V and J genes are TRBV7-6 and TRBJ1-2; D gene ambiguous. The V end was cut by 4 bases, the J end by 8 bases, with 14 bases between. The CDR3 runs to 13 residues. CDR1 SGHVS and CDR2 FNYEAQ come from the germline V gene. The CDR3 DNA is TGTGCCAGCAGCTCCCCGAGCGCGAGAGGCTACACCTTC. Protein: CASSSPSARGYTF.

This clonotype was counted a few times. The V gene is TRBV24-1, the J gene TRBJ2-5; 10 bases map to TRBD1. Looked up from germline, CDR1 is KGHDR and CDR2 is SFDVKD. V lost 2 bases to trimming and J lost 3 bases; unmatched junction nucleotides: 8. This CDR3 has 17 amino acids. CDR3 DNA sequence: TGTGCCACCAGTGATTCGAGACAGGGGGCCCTAAAAGAGACCCAGTACTTC. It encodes CATSDSRQGALKETQYF.

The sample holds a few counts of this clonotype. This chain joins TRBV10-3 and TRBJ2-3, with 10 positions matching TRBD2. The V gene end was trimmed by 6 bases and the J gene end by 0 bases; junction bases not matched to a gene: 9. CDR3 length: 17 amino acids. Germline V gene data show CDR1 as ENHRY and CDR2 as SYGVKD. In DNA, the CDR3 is TGTGCCATCAGGGGGACTAGCGAAATCACTAGCACAGATACGCAGTATTTT. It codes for CAIRGTSEITSTDTQYF.

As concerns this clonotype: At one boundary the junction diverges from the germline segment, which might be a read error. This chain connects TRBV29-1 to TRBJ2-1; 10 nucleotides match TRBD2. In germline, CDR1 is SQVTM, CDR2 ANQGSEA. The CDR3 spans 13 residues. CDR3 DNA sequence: TGCAGCGTAGCTAGCGGGGGCCACAATGAGCAGATCTTC. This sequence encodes CSVASGGHNEQIF.

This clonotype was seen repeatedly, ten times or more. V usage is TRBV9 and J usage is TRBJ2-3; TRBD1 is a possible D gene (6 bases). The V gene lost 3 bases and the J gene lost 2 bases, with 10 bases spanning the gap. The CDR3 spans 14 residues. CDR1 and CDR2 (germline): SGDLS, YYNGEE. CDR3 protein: CASSAGQNTDTQYF. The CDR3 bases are TGTGCCAGCAGCGCCGGACAGAACACAGATACGCAGTATTTT.

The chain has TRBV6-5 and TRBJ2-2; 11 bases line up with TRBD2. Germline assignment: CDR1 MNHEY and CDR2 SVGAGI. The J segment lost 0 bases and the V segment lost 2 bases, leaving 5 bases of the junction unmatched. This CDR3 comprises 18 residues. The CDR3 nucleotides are TGTGCCAGCAGTTACGGGCCGACTAGCGGGGCGAACACCGGGGAGCTGTTTTTT. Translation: CASSYGPTSGANTGELFF.

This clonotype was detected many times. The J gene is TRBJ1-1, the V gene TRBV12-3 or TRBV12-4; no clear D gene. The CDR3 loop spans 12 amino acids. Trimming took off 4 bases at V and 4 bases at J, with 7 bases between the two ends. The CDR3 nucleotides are TGTGCCAGCAGTTACAGCGTCACTGAAGCTTTCTTT. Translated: CASSYSVTEAFF.

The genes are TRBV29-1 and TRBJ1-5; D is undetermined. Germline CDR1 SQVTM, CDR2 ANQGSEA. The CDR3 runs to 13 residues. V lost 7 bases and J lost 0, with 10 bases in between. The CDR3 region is CSATDDSNQPQHF. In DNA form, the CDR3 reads TGCAGCGCTACGGACGATAGCAATCAGCCCCAGCATTTT.

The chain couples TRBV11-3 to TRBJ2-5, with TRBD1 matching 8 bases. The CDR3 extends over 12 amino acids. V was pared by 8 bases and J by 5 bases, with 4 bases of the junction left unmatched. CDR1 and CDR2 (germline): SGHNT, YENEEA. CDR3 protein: CASGQGGETQYF. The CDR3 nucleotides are TGTGCCAGCGGACAGGGCGGGGAGACCCAGTACTTC.

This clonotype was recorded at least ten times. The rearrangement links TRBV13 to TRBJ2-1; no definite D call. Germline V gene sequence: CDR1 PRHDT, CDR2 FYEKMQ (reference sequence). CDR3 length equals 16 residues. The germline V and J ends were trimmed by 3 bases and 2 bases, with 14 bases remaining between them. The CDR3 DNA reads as TGTGCCAGCAGCTTGAGAGCCCTAGGAGCCTACAATGAGCAGTTCTTC. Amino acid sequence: CASSLRALGAYNEQFF.

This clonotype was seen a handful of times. CDR3 bases: TGTGCCAGCAGTCAACGGACAGGGGTCACCCCTGGGGCCAACGTCCTGACTTTC. Translating it yields CASSQRTGVTPGANVLTF. The V gene is TRBV6-1, the J gene TRBJ2-6; TRBD1 matches at 9 bases. Germline V gene sequence: CDR1 MNHNS, CDR2 SASEGT. This CDR3 is built from 18 residues. V trimming: 5 bases; J trimming: 2 bases; junction bases outside the gene matches: 10.

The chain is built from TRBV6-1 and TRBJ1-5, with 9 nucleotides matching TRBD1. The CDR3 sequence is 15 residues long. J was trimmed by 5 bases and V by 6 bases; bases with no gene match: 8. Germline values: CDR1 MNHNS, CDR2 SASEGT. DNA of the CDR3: TGTGCCAGCAGCTCCGGACAGGGGACGGATCAGCCCCAGCATTTT. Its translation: CASSSGQGTDQPQHF.

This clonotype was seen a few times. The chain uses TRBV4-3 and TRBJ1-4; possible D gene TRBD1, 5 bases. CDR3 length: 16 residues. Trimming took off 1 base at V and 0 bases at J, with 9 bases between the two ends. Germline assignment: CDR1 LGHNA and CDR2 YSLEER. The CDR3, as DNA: TGCGCCAGCAGCCAAGTTGGGGCTGCAACTAATGAAAAACTGTTTTTT. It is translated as CASSQVGAATNEKLFF.

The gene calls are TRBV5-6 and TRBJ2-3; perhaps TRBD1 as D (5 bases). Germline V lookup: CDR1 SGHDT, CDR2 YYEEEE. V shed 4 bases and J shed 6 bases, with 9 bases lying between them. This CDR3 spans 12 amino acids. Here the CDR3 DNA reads TGTGCCAGCAGCGCAGGGTTGGATACGCAGTATTTT. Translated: CASSAGLDTQYF.

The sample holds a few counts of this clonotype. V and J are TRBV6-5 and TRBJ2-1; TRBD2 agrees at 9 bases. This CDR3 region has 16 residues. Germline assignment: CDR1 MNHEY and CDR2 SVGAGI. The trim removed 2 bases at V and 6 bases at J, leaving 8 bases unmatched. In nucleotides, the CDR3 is TGTGCCAGCAGTTACGGTTCGATAGCGGGGGCCAATGAGCAGTTCTTC. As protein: CASSYGSIAGANEQFF.

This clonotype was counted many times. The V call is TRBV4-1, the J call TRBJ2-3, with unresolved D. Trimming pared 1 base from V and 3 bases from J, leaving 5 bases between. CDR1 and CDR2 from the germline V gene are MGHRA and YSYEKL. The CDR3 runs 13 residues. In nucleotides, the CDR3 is TGCGCCAGCAGCCAAGTTGGGACAGATACGCAGTATTTT. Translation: CASSQVGTDTQYF.

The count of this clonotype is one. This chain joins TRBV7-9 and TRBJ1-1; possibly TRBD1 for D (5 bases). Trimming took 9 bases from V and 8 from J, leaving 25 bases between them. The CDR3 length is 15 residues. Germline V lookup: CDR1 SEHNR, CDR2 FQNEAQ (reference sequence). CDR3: CASSYRPGVVGEAFF. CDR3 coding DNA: TGTGCCAGTTCCTACCGACCGGGGGTGGTGGGAGAAGCTTTCTTT.

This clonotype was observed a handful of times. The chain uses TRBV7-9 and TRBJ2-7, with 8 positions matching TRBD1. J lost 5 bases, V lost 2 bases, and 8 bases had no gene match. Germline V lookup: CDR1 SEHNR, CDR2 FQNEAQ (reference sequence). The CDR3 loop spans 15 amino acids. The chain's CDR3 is CASSLIRDRGHEQYF. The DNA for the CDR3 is TGTGCCAGCAGCTTAATCAGAGACAGGGGCCACGAGCAGTACTTC.

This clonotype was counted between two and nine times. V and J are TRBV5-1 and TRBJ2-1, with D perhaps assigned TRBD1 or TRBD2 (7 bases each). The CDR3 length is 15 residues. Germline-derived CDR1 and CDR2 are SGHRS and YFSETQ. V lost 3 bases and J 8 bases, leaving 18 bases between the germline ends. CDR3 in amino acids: CASSSTGTAGHEQFF. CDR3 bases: TGCGCCAGCAGCTCCACCGGGACAGCGGGGCATGAGCAGTTCTTC.

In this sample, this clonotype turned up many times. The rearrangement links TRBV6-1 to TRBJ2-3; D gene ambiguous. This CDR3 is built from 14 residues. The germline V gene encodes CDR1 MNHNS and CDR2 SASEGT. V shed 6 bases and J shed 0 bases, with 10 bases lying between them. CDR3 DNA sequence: TGTGCCAGCAGCCAGCCTACTAGCACAGATACGCAGTATTTT. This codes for CASSQPTSTDTQYF.